What follows are 18 T cell receptor beta chains derived from one specimen sequenced in a study of immune evolution from preneoplasia to lung adenocarcinoma. Measured with immunoSEQ multiplex PCR; TCRdb has only the in-frame clones, and not every one. Of approximately 8,000 clones detected, around 82% appear once; the ten largest clones hold about 7.2%. Sequencing used FFPE adjacent normal lung tissue. These receptors all stem from a person aged 70 to 85 with lung adenocarcinoma.

The chain employs TRBV18 and TRBJ1-5; 9 nucleotides agree with TRBD1. The junction had 6 bases not matched to a gene; V was cut back by 2 bases and J by 13 bases. The germline V gene encodes CDR1 KGHSH and CDR2 LQKENI. The CDR3 sequence is 13 residues long. In DNA form, the CDR3 reads TGTGCCAGCTCACCAGGACAGGGGACAGGGCAGCATTTT. This sequence encodes CASSPGQGTGQHF.

The chain carries TRBV11-1 and TRBJ1-1; D is unclear. This CDR3 region has 14 residues. CDR1 and CDR2 from the germline V gene are SGHAT and FQDESV (reference sequence). The germline V and J ends were trimmed by 6 bases and 1 base, with 12 bases remaining between them. The CDR3 nucleotides read TGTGCCAGCAGTTGGAGGACGGGGAACACTGAAGCTTTCTTT. Translation: CASSWRTGNTEAFF.

The genes are TRBV28 and TRBJ1-1, with 9 bases lining up with TRBD1. V gave up 8 bases and J gave up 0 bases; unmatched junction bases: 7. The length of the CDR3 is 15 residues. In germline, CDR1 is MDHEN, CDR2 SYDVKM. The CDR3 spells CASFDRGTLNTEAFF. DNA for the CDR3: TGTGCCAGCTTCGACAGGGGGACCCTGAACACTGAAGCTTTCTTT. Looking up the rest from reference TRBV28 and TRBJ1-1 gives the full variable domain: DVKVTQSSRYLVKRTGEKVFLECVQDMDHENMFWYRQDPGLGLRLIYFSYDVKMKEKGDIPEGYSVSREKKERFSLILESASTNQTSMYLCASFDRGTLNTEAFFGQGTRLTVV.

The chain is built from TRBV5-1 and TRBJ2-3; possible D gene TRBD1, 6 bases. Trimming left V 4 bases short and J 0 bases short, with 12 bases between. Germline CDR1 reads SGHRS; CDR2 reads YFSETQ. The CDR3 length is 15 residues. The CDR3 loop is CASSVGTPSTDTQYF. As DNA, the CDR3 is TGCGCCAGCAGCGTCGGGACACCCAGCACAGATACGCAGTATTTT.

The V gene is TRBV7-3, the J gene TRBJ1-2; 8 nucleotides agree with TRBD1. V trimming: 5 bases; J trimming: 8 bases; junction bases outside the gene matches: 7. The length of the CDR3 is 13 residues. Germline V lookup: CDR1 SGHTA, CDR2 FQGTGA. CDR3 coding DNA: TGTGCCAGCAGCCCGAAGACAGGGGAAGGCTACACCTTC. This codes for CASSPKTGEGYTF.

The chain joins TRBV6-1 to TRBJ1-1; a weak D match, TRBD1 (6 bases). The CDR3 is 13 amino acids. CDR1 is MNHNS and CDR2 is SASEGT in the germline V gene. The V gene lost 4 bases and the J gene lost 1 base, with 7 bases spanning the gap. This CDR3 reads CASSGQENTEAFF. The CDR3 DNA reads as TGTGCCAGCAGTGGACAGGAGAACACTGAAGCTTTCTTT.

This chain joins TRBV30 and TRBJ1-1, with 7 nucleotides matching TRBD1. This CDR3 is built from 11 residues. Germline V gives CDR1 GTSNPN, CDR2 SVGIG (reference sequence). Trimming at V came to 5 bases and at J to 3 bases, leaving 0 bases not matched to a gene. The CDR3 loop reads CAWGQDTEAFF. CDR3 in DNA: TGTGCCTGGGGACAGGACACTGAAGCTTTCTTT.

This clone was recorded only once. J is TRBJ1-1 and V is TRBV6-5; D possibly corresponds to TRBD1 (6 bases). CDR3 length equals 15 residues. Germline lookup yields CDR1 MNHEY and CDR2 SVGAGI. The V gene lost 2 bases and the J gene lost 11 bases, with 21 bases spanning the gap. The DNA for the CDR3 is TGTGCCAGCAGTTACCAGCCTAACGGACAGTCAGGGGCTTTCTTT. It is translated as CASSYQPNGQSGAFF.

This rearrangement joins TRBV5-1 to TRBJ1-1; D is unclear. Trimming took off 0 bases at V and 1 base at J, with 4 bases between the two ends. The germline V gene encodes CDR1 SGHRS and CDR2 YFSETQ. This CDR3 comprises 13 residues. Here the CDR3 DNA reads TGCGCCAGCAGCTTGGAAGGGAACACTGAAGCTTTCTTT. Residues: CASSLEGNTEAFF.

This clone was seen only once. The DNA of the CDR3 is TGTGCCAGCAGCGTGACAGGGGGAAACAATCAGCCCCAGCATTTT. Protein sequence: CASSVTGGNNQPQHF. The V gene is TRBV6-5, the J gene TRBJ1-5, with 9 bases fitting TRBD1. Germline CDR1 reads MNHEY; CDR2 reads SVGAGI. Trimming removed 6 bases from V and 3 bases from J; junction bases left unmatched: 6. The CDR3 runs 15 residues.

This chain links TRBV10-2 with TRBJ1-3; D is perhaps TRBD1 (6 bases). The germline V gene has CDR1 WSHSY and CDR2 SAAADI. This CDR3 region has 14 residues. The V end lost 2 bases, the J end lost 8 bases, and 13 bases lay between the germline ends. CDR3: CASSEAPGVDTIYF. The CDR3, as DNA: TGCGCCAGCAGTGAGGCCCCAGGGGTGGACACCATATATTTT.

This chain links TRBV27 with TRBJ2-7; possibly TRBD2 for D (5 bases). With 6 bases removed from V and 0 bases from J, the gap between germline ends came to 9 bases. The germline gives CDR1 MNHEY, CDR2 SMNVEV (reference sequence). This CDR3 region has 13 residues. The CDR3 DNA reads TGTGCCAGCAGCCGCCGGGACTCCTACGAGCAGTACTTC. It encodes CASSRRDSYEQYF.

This clone was detected once. In DNA form, the CDR3 reads TGTGCCAGCAGGCCGCAGGGGGTGACCTACGAGCAGTACTTC. This translates into CASRPQGVTYEQYF. The V and J genes are TRBV28 and TRBJ2-7; 7 nucleotides match TRBD1. Losses at the gene ends were 6 bases for V and 2 bases for J; bases not matched to a gene: 7. Germline lookup yields CDR1 MDHEN and CDR2 SYDVKM. CDR3 length: 14 amino acids.

The chain joins TRBV28 to TRBJ1-4; D is unresolved. Germline-derived CDR1 and CDR2 are MDHEN and SYDVKM. Trimming cost V 6 bases and J 0 bases, with 8 bases left between them. This CDR3 is built from 14 residues. The DNA for the CDR3 is TGTGCCAGCAGACCGGGAGCAACTAATGAAAAACTGTTTTTT. The encoded protein is CASRPGATNEKLFF.

V and J are TRBV5-6 and TRBJ1-4; D is ambiguous. Germline assignment: CDR1 SGHDT and CDR2 YYEEEE. The CDR3 runs to 13 residues. The ends were cut back, 4 bases at V and 8 bases at J, with 12 bases in the middle. This CDR3 is CASSARVEEKLFF. The CDR3, as DNA: TGTGCCAGCAGCGCAAGGGTGGAGGAAAAACTGTTTTTT.

The rearrangement links TRBV7-3 to TRBJ2-7, with 8 bases aligning to TRBD2. The V gene end was trimmed by 2 bases and the J gene end by 0 bases; junction bases not matched to a gene: 6. The CDR3 loop spans 16 amino acids. The germline CDR1 and CDR2 sequences are SGHTA and FQGTGA. The CDR3 region has the DNA TGTGCCAGCAGCTTAGGGCCGGGACTAGACTCCTACGAGCAGTACTTC. It encodes CASSLGPGLDSYEQYF.

The chain employs TRBV5-4 and TRBJ2-1, with TRBD2 identical over 10 bases. Germline V gene sequence: CDR1 SGHNT, CDR2 YYREEE (reference sequence). The CDR3 runs 15 residues. The V gene end was trimmed by 0 bases and the J gene end by 10 bases; junction bases not matched to a gene: 7. CDR3 nucleotide sequence: TGTGCCAGCAGCTTGGGGGGACTAGCGTTTGGGGAGCAGTTCTTC. This sequence encodes CASSLGGLAFGEQFF. Filled out from reference TRBV5-4 and TRBJ2-1, the complete variable domain reads ETGVTQSPTHLIKTRGQQVTLRCSSQSGHNTVSWYQQALGQGPQFIFQYYREEENGRGNFPPRFSGLQFPNYSSELNVNALELDDSALYLCASSLGGLAFGEQFFGPGTRLTVL.

This chain joins TRBV20-1 and TRBJ1-5; D gene unclear. This CDR3 is 10 amino acids long. Germline CDR1 and CDR2: DFQATT and SNEGSKA (reference sequence). Trimming took off 5 bases at V and 8 bases at J, with 7 bases between the two ends. The CDR3 DNA sequence: TGCAGTGCTGGGATTGAGCCCCAGCATTTT. Translating it yields CSAGIEPQHF.